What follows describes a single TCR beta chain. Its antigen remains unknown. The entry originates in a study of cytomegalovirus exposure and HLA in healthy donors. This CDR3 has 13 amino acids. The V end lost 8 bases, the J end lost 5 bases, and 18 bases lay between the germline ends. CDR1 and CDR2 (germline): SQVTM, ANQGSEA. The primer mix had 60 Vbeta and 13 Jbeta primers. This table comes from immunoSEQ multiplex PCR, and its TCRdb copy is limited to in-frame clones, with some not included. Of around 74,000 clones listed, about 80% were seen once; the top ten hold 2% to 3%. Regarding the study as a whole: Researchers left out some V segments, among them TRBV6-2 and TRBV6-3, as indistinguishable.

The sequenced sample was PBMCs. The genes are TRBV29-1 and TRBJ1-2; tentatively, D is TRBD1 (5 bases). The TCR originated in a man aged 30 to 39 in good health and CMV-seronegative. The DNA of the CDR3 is TGCAGCATCCTGGGGGGGGTAGGTTATGGCTACACCTTC. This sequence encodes CSILGGVGYGYTF.